These T cell receptor beta chains were read from a single sample in a study of blood T cell repertoires in COVID-19. Sequencing was performed with immunoSEQ multiplex PCR; in TCRdb, only in-frame clones are kept and a portion is missing. Of fewer than 500,000 clones in the sample, 70% to 90% are singletons; the top ten hold under 2.5%. Sequenced sample: PBMCs or T cells enriched from blood (not recorded which). These receptors were taken from a young woman with acute COVID-19. Both conserved end residues are part of each CDR3. A D gene is named only where the DNA matches it firmly. Clone size is stated in some rows and not others, as once, few, many or a class when expanded.

TRBD1 | . | TRBJ1-2 | TRBV4-2 | TGTGCCAGCAGCCAGAGACAGGGGGATTTCTATGGCTACACCTTC | CASSQRQGDFYGYTF
. | . | TRBJ1-2 | TRBV11-2 | TGTGCCAGCAGCTTAGCCTTAACAGGGAACTATGGCTACACCTTC | CASSLALTGNYGYTF
TRBD2 | . | TRBJ2-1 | TRBV9 | TGTGCCAGCAGCGTAGGAGGTAGCGGGATCTACAATGAGCAGTTCTTC | CASSVGGSGIYNEQFF
. | once | TRBJ2-1 | TRBV25-1 | TGTGCCAGCACCTTGGACTATTACAATGAGCAGTTCTTC | CASTLDYYNEQFF
. | . | TRBJ1-5 | TRBV25-1 | TGTGCCAGCAATGGCGGAAGCAATCAGCCCCAGCATTTT | CASNGGSNQPQHF
. | . | TRBJ1-6 | TRBV7-9 | TGTGCCAGCAGCTTAGCGGGGACGGGAGTGAATTCACCCCTCCACTTT | CASSLAGTGVNSPLHF
TRBD2 | . | TRBJ2-3 | TRBV9 | TGTGCCAGCAGCGTAGGGACTAGCCCAGATACGCAGTATTTT | CASSVGTSPDTQYF
TRBD2 | . | TRBJ2-3 | TRBV5-4 | TGTGCCAGCAAACTAGCGGGGGGGGCAGATACGCAGTATTTT | CASKLAGGADTQYF
TRBD2 | . | TRBJ2-7 | TRBV29-1 | TGCAGCGTTTTGCGGACTAGCGACTCCTACGAGCAGTACTTC | CSVLRTSDSYEQYF
. | . | TRBJ1-3 | TRBV21-1 | TGTGCCAGCAGCAAGGGACAGATTGGAAACACCATATATTTT | CASSKGQIGNTIYF